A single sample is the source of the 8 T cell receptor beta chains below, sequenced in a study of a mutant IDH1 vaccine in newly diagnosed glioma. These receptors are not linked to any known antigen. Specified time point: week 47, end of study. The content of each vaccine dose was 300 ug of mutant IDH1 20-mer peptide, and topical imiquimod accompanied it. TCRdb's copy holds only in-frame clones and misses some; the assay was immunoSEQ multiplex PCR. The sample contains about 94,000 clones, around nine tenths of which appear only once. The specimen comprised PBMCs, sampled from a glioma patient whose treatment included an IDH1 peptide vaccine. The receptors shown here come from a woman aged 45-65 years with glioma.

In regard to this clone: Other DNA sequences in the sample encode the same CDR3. CDR3 sequence reads: CASSFGGAGGQETQYF. CDR3 coding DNA: TGCGCCAGCAGCTTTGGTGGAGCGGGGGGGCAAGAGACCCAGTACTTC. The chain uses TRBV5-1 and TRBJ2-5; 10 bases align to TRBD2. Per germline, CDR1 SGHRS and CDR2 YFSETQ. The CDR3 is 16 residues long. The V gene end was trimmed by 2 bases and the J gene end by 2 bases; junction bases not matched to a gene: 6. Filled out from reference TRBV5-1 and TRBJ2-5, the complete variable domain reads KAGVTQTPRYLIKTRGQQVTLSCSPISGHRSVSWYQQTPGQGLQFLFEYFSETQRNKGNFPGRFSGRQFSNSRSEMNVSTLELGDSALYLCASSFGGAGGQETQYFGPGTRLLVL.

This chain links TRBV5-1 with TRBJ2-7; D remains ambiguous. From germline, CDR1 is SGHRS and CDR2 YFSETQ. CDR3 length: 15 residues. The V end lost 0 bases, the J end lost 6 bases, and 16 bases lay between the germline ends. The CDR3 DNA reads TGCGCCAGCAGCTTGGCTTATAGGAAGGGCGGCGAGCAGTACTTC. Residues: CASSLAYRKGGEQYF. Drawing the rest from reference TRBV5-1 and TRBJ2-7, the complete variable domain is KAGVTQTPRYLIKTRGQQVTLSCSPISGHRSVSWYQQTPGQGLQFLFEYFSETQRNKGNFPGRFSGRQFSNSRSEMNVSTLELGDSALYLCASSLAYRKGGEQYFGPGTRLTVT.

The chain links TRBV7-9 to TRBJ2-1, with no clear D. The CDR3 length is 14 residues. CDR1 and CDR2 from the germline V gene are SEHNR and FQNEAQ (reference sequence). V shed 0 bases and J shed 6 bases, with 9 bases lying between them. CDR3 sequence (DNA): TGTGCCAGCAGCTTAGCGTACCCCCCCAATGAGCAGTTCTTC. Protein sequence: CASSLAYPPNEQFF.

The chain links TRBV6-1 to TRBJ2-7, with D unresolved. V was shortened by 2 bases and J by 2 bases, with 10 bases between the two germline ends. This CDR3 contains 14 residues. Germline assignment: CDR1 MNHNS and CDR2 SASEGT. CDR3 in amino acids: CASSEIRAPYEQYF. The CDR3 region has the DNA TGTGCCAGCAGTGAAATTCGGGCTCCCTACGAGCAGTACTTC.

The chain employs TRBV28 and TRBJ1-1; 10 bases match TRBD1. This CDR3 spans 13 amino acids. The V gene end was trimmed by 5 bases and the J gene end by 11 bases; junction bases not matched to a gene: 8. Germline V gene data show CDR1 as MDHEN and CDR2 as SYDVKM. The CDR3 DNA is TGTGCCAGCAGTCTAGGGACAGGGGAGGTGGCTTTCTTT. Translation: CASSLGTGEVAFF.

CDR3 in amino acids: CASSLGTGDYGELFF. The CDR3 DNA follows: TGTGCCAGCAGCTTAGGGACAGGGGACTACGGGGAGCTGTTTTTT. This chain joins TRBV5-6 and TRBJ2-2; the match to TRBD1 covers 10 bases. V dropped 2 bases and J dropped 7; count of bases not matched to a gene: 5. This CDR3 spans 15 amino acids. Germline values: CDR1 SGHDT, CDR2 YYEEEE.

The CDR3 sequence is CASSPPGGSIEQYF. CDR3 sequence (DNA): TGTGCCAGCAGTCCCCCTGGGGGCTCCATCGAGCAGTACTTC. The chain carries TRBV28 and TRBJ2-7; D might be TRBD1 (6 bases). V shed 5 bases and J shed 6 bases, with 17 bases lying between them. CDR1 and CDR2 (germline): MDHEN, SYDVKM. The CDR3 runs 14 residues.

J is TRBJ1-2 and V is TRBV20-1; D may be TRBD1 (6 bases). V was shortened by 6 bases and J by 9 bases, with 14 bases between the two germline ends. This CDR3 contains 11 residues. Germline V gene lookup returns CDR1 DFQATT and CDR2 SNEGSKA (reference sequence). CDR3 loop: CSANTGLSYTF. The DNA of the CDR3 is TGCAGTGCCAACACAGGGTTAAGCTACACCTTC.